This T cell receptor beta chain was captured by sequencing in a study of blood T cell repertoires in COVID-19. The overall study: Material from acute and convalescent COVID-19 was sourced from the United States, Italy and Spain. The cDNA or gDNA used as material had been derived from T cells, B-cell-depleted T cells, or PBMCs.

Per the germline V gene, CDR1 is MNHNY and CDR2 is SVGAGI (reference sequence). The CDR3 loop spans 14 amino acids. V was cut by 5 bases and J by 3 bases, with 13 bases left in between. Per the study methods: Cell counts per sample came from amplifying reference gene primers. Using immunoSEQ multiplex PCR, the repertoire was profiled, and TCRdb retains in-frame clones only, with some absent. V, J and clone size reflect that table, while D and trimming were determined from the DNA. The sample lists fewer than 80,000 clones, 85% to 90% occurring once. V is TRBV6-6 and J is TRBJ1-2, with D possibly being TRBD1 (6 bases). The receptor comes from a woman in her fifties or sixties with active or convalescent COVID-19. Sequencing input: peripheral blood. CDR3 protein: CASSIQGSDYGYTF. The CDR3 DNA reads TGTGCCAGCAGTATACAGGGATCCGACTATGGCTACACCTTC.